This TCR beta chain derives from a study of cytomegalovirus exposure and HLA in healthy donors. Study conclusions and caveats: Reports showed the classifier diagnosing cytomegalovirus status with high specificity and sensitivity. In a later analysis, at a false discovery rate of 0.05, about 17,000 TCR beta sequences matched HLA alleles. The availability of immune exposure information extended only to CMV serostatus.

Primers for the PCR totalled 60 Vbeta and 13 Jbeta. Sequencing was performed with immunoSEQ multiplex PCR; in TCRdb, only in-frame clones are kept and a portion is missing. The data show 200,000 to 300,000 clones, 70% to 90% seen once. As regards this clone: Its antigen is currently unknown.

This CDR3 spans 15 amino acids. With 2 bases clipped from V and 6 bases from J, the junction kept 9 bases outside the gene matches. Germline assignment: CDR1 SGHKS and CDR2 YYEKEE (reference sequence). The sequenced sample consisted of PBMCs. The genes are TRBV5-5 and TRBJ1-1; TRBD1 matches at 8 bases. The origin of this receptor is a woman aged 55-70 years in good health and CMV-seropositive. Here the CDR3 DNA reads TGTGCCAGCAGCTTAGCGGCAGGGGGCATCGCTGAAGCTTTCTTT. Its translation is CASSLAAGGIAEAFF.